These 30 T cell receptor beta chains originate from one sample sequenced in a study of control samples from healthy donors and cancer patients. Clones were read by immunoSEQ multiplex PCR, and TCRdb kept only the in-frame ones, dropping some. The table shows about 100,000 clones, with roughly 84% occurring only once. The sequenced material came from blood. The receptors shown here come from a woman aged 45 to 65 in good health.

This chain connects TRBV11-3 to TRBJ1-5; D possibly corresponds to TRBD1 (5 bases). V was pared by 9 bases and J by 4 bases, with 19 bases between. The CDR3 runs 15 residues. Germline assignment: CDR1 SGHNT and CDR2 YENEEA. CDR3 loop: CARERGAQRNQPQHF. CDR3 DNA: TGTGCCAGAGAGCGAGGGGCCCAGCGAAATCAGCCCCAGCATTTT.

This rearrangement joins TRBV6-2 or TRBV6-3 to TRBJ1-1; perhaps TRBD1 as D (5 bases). CDR1 is MNHEY and CDR2 is SVGEGT in the germline V gene. CDR3 length: 15 residues. V lost 6 bases and J lost 0, with 14 bases in between. CDR3 protein: CASRYKGPMNTEAFF. Here the CDR3 DNA reads TGTGCCAGCAGATACAAGGGACCGATGAACACTGAAGCTTTCTTT.

The chain employs TRBV18 and TRBJ2-1; 8 bases agree with TRBD2. This CDR3 is built from 18 residues. The germline V gene has CDR1 KGHSH and CDR2 LQKENI. Trimming at V came to 3 bases and at J to 5 bases, leaving 15 bases not matched to a gene. The CDR3 coding sequence is TGTGCCAGCTCACCTTATTCGGGGGCAGAACTAGCGGACAATGAGCAGTTCTTC. Protein: CASSPYSGAELADNEQFF.

The V gene is TRBV19, the J gene TRBJ2-1, with a tentative D call TRBD1 (6 bases). The CDR3 has 15 amino acids. The V gene's germline CDR1 is LNHDA and CDR2 SQIVND (reference sequence). Trimming stripped 1 base from V and 4 bases from J, with 11 bases between. In DNA, the CDR3 is TGTGCCAGTAGTATAGCCCAGGACAGTTACAATGAGCAGTTCTTC. The encoded protein is CASSIAQDSYNEQFF.

The CDR3 region is CASSYDVEGEQFF. Here the CDR3 DNA reads TGTGCCAGCAGTTATGACGTGGAAGGTGAGCAGTTCTTC. The chain recombines TRBV6-5 with TRBJ2-1; D gene ambiguous. The CDR3 has 13 amino acids. V was trimmed by 3 bases and J by 9 bases, leaving 12 bases between them. The germline V gene has CDR1 MNHEY and CDR2 SVGAGI.

V usage is TRBV13 and J usage is TRBJ2-2, with 9 bases lining up with TRBD1. The CDR3 runs to 16 residues. Trimming removed 5 bases from V and 4 bases from J; junction bases left unmatched: 8. Germline values: CDR1 PRHDT, CDR2 FYEKMQ (reference sequence). For the CDR3, the DNA is TGTGCCAGCAGCCAACAGGGGGCCGTAGTCACCGGGGAGCTGTTTTTT. Encoded protein: CASSQQGAVVTGELFF. Full variable domain (outside the CDR3, taken from reference TRBV13 and TRBJ2-2): AAGVIQSPRHLIKEKRETATLKCYPIPRHDTVYWYQQGPGQDPQFLISFYEKMQSDKGSIPDRFSAQQFSDYHSELNMSSLELGDSALYFCASSQQGAVVTGELFFGEGSRLTVL.

This clone was seen only once. V and J are TRBV9 and TRBJ1-6, with unresolved D. The CDR3 sequence is 15 residues long. Germline V CDR1 and CDR2: SGDLS, YYNGEE. Trimming took 0 bases from V and 1 from J, leaving 5 bases between them. DNA of the CDR3: TGTGCCAGCAGCGTAGAGGGATCCTATAATTCACCCCTCCACTTT. Translated, it gives CASSVEGSYNSPLHF.

As DNA, the CDR3 is TGTGCCAGCAGCTTTTCGGGGGGAGGGGATACGCAGTATTTT. It specifies CASSFSGGGDTQYF. V is TRBV7-9 and J is TRBJ2-3, with 7 bases fitting TRBD2. This CDR3 has 14 amino acids. Germline CDR1 is SEHNR and CDR2 is FQNEAQ (reference sequence). V was clipped by 3 bases and J by 6 bases; unmatched bases: 6.

The genes are TRBV30 and TRBJ2-5; no definite D call. Germline-derived CDR1 and CDR2 are GTSNPN and SVGIG (reference sequence). The CDR3 extends over 13 amino acids. V dropped 0 bases and J dropped 5 bases, with 10 bases sitting between them. CDR3 in DNA: TGTGCCTGGAGTGTACAAGGTGGGGAGACCCAGTACTTC. This codes for CAWSVQGGETQYF. The entire variable domain, with the rest obtained from reference TRBV30 and TRBJ2-5, is as follows: SQTIHQWPATLVQPVGSPLSLECTVEGTSNPNLYWYRQAAGRGLQLLFYSVGIGQISSEVPQNLSASRPQDRQFILSSKKLLLSDSGFYLCAWSVQGGETQYFGPGTRLLVL.

The rearrangement uses TRBV7-2 and TRBJ2-1; no clear D gene. Trimming stripped 2 bases from V and 6 bases from J, with 17 bases between. Germline CDR1 reads SGHTA; CDR2 reads FQGNSA. The CDR3 contains 16 residues. CDR3 residues: CASSLWLSANPNEQFF. CDR3 in DNA: TGTGCCAGCAGCTTATGGCTGAGTGCCAACCCCAATGAGCAGTTCTTC.

The V gene is TRBV29-1, the J gene TRBJ2-6, with no clear D. CDR3 length equals 16 residues. V lost 5 bases and J 0 bases, leaving 14 bases between the germline ends. Germline V lookup: CDR1 SQVTM, CDR2 ANQGSEA. CDR3 DNA: TGCAGCGTTAGTAGCCTTGAGAGCTCTGGGGCCAACGTCCTGACTTTC. As protein: CSVSSLESSGANVLTF.

This chain links TRBV9 with TRBJ2-3, with 7 bases that match TRBD2. Germline V gene sequence: CDR1 SGDLS, CDR2 YYNGEE. Germline trimming cut 1 base from V and 2 bases from J; bases unmatched to any gene: 7. This CDR3 region has 16 residues. Here the CDR3 DNA reads TGTGCCAGCAGCGTAACTCCCAGCGGGGACACAGATACGCAGTATTTT. This translates into CASSVTPSGDTDTQYF.

This clone was observed a single time. The genes are TRBV29-1 and TRBJ2-3; D ambiguous. The CDR3 contains 10 residues. Trimming removed 7 bases at V and 7 bases at J, with 9 bases between. The germline gives CDR1 SQVTM, CDR2 ANQGSEA. The CDR3 DNA sequence: TGCAGCGGAACAACCTATACGCAGTATTTT. Translated, it gives CSGTTYTQYF.

The genes are TRBV6-5 and TRBJ1-5; D unresolved. Germline V lookup: CDR1 MNHEY, CDR2 SVGAGI. The V and J ends lost 2 bases and 4 bases respectively, with 6 bases between them. CDR3 length: 13 amino acids. CDR3 DNA sequence: TGTGCCAGCAGTTACGAGCGTAATCAGCCCCAGCATTTT. This gives the protein CASSYERNQPQHF.

The J gene is TRBJ2-7, the V gene TRBV27; 7 bases are a match to TRBD1. CDR1 is MNHEY and CDR2 is SMNVEV in the germline V gene (reference sequence). The J segment lost 6 bases and the V segment lost 5 bases, leaving 10 bases of the junction unmatched. CDR3 length equals 14 residues. The CDR3 nucleotides are TGTGCCAGCAGTCCACAGGGGTTCCAATCCGAGCAGTACTTC. Protein sequence: CASSPQGFQSEQYF.

This chain uses TRBV10-2 with TRBJ2-7; 7 positions agree with TRBD1. Germline CDR1 reads WSHSY; CDR2 reads SAAADI. This CDR3 has 13 amino acids. The trim removed 7 bases at V and 3 bases at J, leaving 6 bases unmatched. As DNA, the CDR3 is TGCGCCAGCACTGGACAGGCAGGCTACGAGCAGTACTTC. Amino acids: CASTGQAGYEQYF.

The chain employs TRBV7-9 and TRBJ1-2; tentative D call: TRBD1 (5 bases). Germline V gene data show CDR1 as SEHNR and CDR2 as FQNEAQ (reference sequence). Trimming stripped 1 base from V and 0 bases from J, with 18 bases between. This CDR3 spans 18 amino acids. Written as DNA, the CDR3 is TGTGCCAGCAGCTTAGGTTGGGGCAGACCTCCCCCTAACTATGGCTACACCTTC. This codes for CASSLGWGRPPPNYGYTF.

The J gene is TRBJ1-3, the V gene TRBV12-3 or TRBV12-4, with unresolved D. The CDR3 extends over 12 amino acids. Trimming removed 4 bases at V and 4 bases at J, with 5 bases between. The CDR3 DNA follows: TGTGCCAGCAGTTCTTACGGAAACACCATATATTTT. Its protein is CASSSYGNTIYF.

The V and J genes are TRBV21-1 and TRBJ1-6; the table's D call, TRBD1, has no DNA check behind it. TRBV21-1 is flagged as a pseudogene. CDR3 size: 20 residues. Here the CDR3 reads CASSKSESRDRGRVGSPLHF. The CDR3 nucleotides read TGTGCCAGCAGCAAATCCGAGTCCCGGGACAGGGGGCGAGTAGGGTCACCCCTCCACTTT.

The J gene is TRBJ2-1, the V gene TRBV4-3; TRBD1 matches 8 bases. V trimming: 0 bases; J trimming: 6 bases; junction bases outside the gene matches: 10. This CDR3 is 17 amino acids long. The germline gives CDR1 LGHNA, CDR2 YSLEER. This CDR3 is CASSQEDWTGRFNEQFF. In DNA, the CDR3 is TGCGCCAGCAGCCAAGAGGATTGGACAGGGCGCTTCAATGAGCAGTTCTTC.

The chain employs TRBV15 and TRBJ1-1; a weak D match, TRBD1 (5 bases). CDR1 is LNHNV, CDR2 YYDKDF, per germline (reference sequence). The V end was cut by 5 bases, the J end by 0 bases, with 10 bases between. This CDR3 has 14 residues. The CDR3 here is CATSYGTVNTEAFF. CDR3 sequence (DNA): TGTGCCACCAGCTACGGGACTGTGAACACTGAAGCTTTCTTT.

This clone is a singleton in its sample. V gene TRBV11-3 combines with J gene TRBJ2-7; maybe TRBD1 (6 bases). CDR3 length: 14 amino acids. In germline, CDR1 is SGHNT, CDR2 YENEEA. Trimming pared 1 base from V and 3 bases from J, leaving 10 bases between. CDR3 sequence reads: CASSLAGANYEQYF. The CDR3 coding sequence is TGTGCCAGCAGCTTAGCAGGGGCCAACTACGAGCAGTACTTC.

V and J are TRBV3-1 (or the pseudogene TRBV3-2) and TRBJ2-5; 10 nucleotides align to TRBD2. The V gene end was trimmed by 0 bases and the J gene end by 5 bases; junction bases not matched to a gene: 6. Germline CDR1 is LGHDT and CDR2 is YNNKEL (reference sequence). CDR3 length equals 16 residues. CDR3 DNA sequence: TGTGCCAGCAGCCAAGAGGCGACTAGCGGGCACGAGACCCAGTACTTC. This sequence encodes CASSQEATSGHETQYF.

This chain uses TRBV12-3 or TRBV12-4 with TRBJ2-6; D is undetermined. The V and J ends lost 1 base and 13 bases respectively, with 8 bases between them. The CDR3 totals 12 residues. As DNA, the CDR3 is TGTGCCAGCAGTTTAGGTTTCGCGGTCCTGACTTTC. It specifies CASSLGFAVLTF.

V gene TRBV9 combines with J gene TRBJ2-1; TRBD2 agrees at 12 bases. Germline V gene sequence: CDR1 SGDLS, CDR2 YYNGEE. CDR3 length: 18 amino acids. Unmatched junction bases numbered 12, after V lost 0 bases and J lost 8 bases. This CDR3 reads CASSVALAGGPNSDEQFF. DNA for the CDR3: TGTGCCAGCAGCGTAGCTCTAGCGGGAGGGCCCAATAGCGATGAGCAGTTCTTC.

Of note for this clone: Other DNA sequences from this sample encode an identical CDR3 as well. The V call is TRBV5-6, the J call TRBJ1-3; D remains ambiguous. The V gene's germline CDR1 is SGHDT and CDR2 YYEEEE. Between the trimmed V and J ends, which lost 1 base and 4 bases, there was a span of 3 bases. The CDR3 loop spans 12 amino acids. The CDR3 DNA reads TGTGCCAGCAGCTTGTCCGGAAACACCATATATTTT. Protein product: CASSLSGNTIYF.

This rearrangement joins TRBV29-1 to TRBJ2-1, with 9 bases identical to TRBD2. V lost 3 bases, J lost 0 bases, and 6 bases stayed unmatched. Germline CDR1 is SQVTM and CDR2 is ANQGSEA. There are 16 residues in the CDR3. This CDR3 reads CSVEPVLAGSYNEQFF. CDR3 in DNA: TGCAGCGTTGAGCCCGTACTAGCGGGCTCCTACAATGAGCAGTTCTTC.

This chain joins TRBV4-1 and TRBJ2-1, with 7 bases that match TRBD2. CDR3 length: 15 residues. CDR1 is MGHRA and CDR2 is YSYEKL in the germline V gene. V lost 5 bases to trimming and J lost 1 base; unmatched junction nucleotides: 5. CDR3 protein: CASSYGTTSYNEQFF. DNA for the CDR3: TGCGCCAGCAGCTACGGGACTACTTCCTACAATGAGCAGTTCTTC.

This clone was counted a few times. The chain carries TRBV5-1 and TRBJ2-1; TRBD2 aligns across 10 bases. Germline trimming cut 6 bases from V and 5 bases from J; bases unmatched to any gene: 17. CDR1 and CDR2 from the germline V gene are SGHRS and YFSETQ. The CDR3 contains 18 residues. The CDR3 is CASNFFNLAGELHNEQFF. In DNA, the CDR3 is TGCGCCAGCAACTTTTTCAATCTAGCGGGGGAACTACACAATGAGCAGTTCTTC.

The rearrangement links TRBV5-6 to TRBJ1-2; weak D call: TRBD1 (6 bases). Looked up from germline, CDR1 is SGHDT and CDR2 is YYEEEE. This CDR3 is 15 amino acids long. V was shortened by 4 bases and J by 2 bases, with 15 bases between the two germline ends. The CDR3 protein is CASSGGTRGNYGYTF. The CDR3 bases are TGTGCCAGCAGCGGTGGGACAAGGGGGAACTATGGCTACACCTTC.